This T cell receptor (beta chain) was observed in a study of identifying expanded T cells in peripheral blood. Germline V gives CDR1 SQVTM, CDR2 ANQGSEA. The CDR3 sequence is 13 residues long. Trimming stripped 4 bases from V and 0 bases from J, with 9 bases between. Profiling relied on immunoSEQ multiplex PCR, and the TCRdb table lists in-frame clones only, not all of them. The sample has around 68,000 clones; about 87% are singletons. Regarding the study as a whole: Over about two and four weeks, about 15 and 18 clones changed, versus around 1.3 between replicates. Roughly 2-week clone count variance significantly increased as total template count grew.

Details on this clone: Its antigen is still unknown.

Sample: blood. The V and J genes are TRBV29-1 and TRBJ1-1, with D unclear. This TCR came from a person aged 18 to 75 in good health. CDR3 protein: CSVVRQMNTEAFF. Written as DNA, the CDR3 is TGCAGCGTTGTGCGGCAGATGAACACTGAAGCTTTCTTT.